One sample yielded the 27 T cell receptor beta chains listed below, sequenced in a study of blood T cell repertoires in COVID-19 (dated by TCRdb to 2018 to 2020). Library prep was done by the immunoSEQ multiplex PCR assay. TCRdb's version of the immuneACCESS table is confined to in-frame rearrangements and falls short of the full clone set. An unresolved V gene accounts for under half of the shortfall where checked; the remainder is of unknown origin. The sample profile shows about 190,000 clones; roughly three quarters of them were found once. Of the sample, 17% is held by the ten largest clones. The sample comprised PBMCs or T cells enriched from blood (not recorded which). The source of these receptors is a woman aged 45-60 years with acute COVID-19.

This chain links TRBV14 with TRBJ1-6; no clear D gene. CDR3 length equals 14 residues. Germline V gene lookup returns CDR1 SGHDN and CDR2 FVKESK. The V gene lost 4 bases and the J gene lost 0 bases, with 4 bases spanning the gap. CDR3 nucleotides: TGTGCCAGCAGCCCCGGCTCCTATAATTCACCCCTCCACTTT. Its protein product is CASSPGSYNSPLHF.

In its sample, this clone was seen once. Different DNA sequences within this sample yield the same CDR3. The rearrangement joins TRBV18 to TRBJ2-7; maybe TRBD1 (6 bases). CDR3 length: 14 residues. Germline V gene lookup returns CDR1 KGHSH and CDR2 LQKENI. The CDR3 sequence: CASSLGLGHYEQYV. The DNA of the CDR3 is TGCGCCAGCTCCCTAGGACTGGGACACTACGAGCAGTACGTC.

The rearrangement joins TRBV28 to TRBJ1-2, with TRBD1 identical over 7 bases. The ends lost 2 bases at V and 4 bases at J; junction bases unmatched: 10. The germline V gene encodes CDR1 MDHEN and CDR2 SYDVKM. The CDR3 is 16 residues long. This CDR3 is CASSLEGTGAIYGYTF. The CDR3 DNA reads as TGTGCCAGCAGTTTAGAAGGAACAGGGGCAATCTATGGCTACACCTTC.

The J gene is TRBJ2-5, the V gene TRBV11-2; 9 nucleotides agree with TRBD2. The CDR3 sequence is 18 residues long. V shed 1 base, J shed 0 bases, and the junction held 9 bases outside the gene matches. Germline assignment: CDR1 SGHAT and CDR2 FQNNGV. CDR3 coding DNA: TGTGCCAGCAGCTTAGGAAAGACTAGCGGCCCGTACCAAGAGACCCAGTACTTC. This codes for CASSLGKTSGPYQETQYF.

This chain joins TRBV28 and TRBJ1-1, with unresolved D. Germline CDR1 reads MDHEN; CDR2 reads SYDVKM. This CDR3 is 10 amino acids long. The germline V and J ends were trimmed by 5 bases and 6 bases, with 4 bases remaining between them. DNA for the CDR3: TGTGCCAGCAGTAGAGCTGAAGCTTTCTTT. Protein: CASSRAEAFF.

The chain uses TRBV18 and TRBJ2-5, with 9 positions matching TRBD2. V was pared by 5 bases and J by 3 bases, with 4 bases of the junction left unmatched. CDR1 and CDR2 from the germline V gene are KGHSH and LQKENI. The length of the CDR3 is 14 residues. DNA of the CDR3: TGTGCCAGCTCATCCCAGCGGGGGGAAGAGACCCAGTACTTC. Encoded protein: CASSSQRGEETQYF.

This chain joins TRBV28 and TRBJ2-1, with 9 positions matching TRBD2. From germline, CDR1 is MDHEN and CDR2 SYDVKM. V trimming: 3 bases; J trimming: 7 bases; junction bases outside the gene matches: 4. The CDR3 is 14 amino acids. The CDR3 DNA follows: TGTGCCAGCAGTTTCGCGGGGGGGCATAATGAGCAGTTCTTC. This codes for CASSFAGGHNEQFF.

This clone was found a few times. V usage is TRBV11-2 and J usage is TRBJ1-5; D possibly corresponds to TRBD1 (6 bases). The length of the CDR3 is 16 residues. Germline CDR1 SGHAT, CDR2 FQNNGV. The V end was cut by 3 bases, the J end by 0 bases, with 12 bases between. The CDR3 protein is CASSLRAGDSNQPQHF. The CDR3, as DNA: TGTGCCAGCAGCTTGAGGGCAGGGGATAGCAATCAGCCCCAGCATTTT.

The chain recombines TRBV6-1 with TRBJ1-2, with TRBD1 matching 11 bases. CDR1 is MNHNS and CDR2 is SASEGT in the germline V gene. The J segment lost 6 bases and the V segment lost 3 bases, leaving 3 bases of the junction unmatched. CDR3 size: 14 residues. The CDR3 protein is CASSDGTGGNGYTF. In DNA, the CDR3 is TGTGCCAGCAGTGACGGGACAGGGGGTAATGGCTACACCTTC.

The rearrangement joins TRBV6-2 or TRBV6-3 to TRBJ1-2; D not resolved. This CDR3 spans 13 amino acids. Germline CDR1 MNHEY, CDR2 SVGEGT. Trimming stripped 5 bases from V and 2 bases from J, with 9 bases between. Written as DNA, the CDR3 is TGTGCCAGCAGTAACGACGGGAACTATGGCTACACCTTC. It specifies CASSNDGNYGYTF.

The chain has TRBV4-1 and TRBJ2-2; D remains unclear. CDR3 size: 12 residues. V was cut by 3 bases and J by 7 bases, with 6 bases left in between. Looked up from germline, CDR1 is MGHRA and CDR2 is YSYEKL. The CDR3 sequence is CASSQNYGELFF. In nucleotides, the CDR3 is TGCGCCAGCAGCCAGAACTACGGGGAGCTGTTTTTT.

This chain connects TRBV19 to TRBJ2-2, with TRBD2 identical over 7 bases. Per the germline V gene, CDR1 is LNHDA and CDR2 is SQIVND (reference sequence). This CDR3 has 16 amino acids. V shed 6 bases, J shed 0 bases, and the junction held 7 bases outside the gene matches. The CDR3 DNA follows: TGTGCCAGTAGGCTGGGGGGGGTTTCGAACACCGGGGAGCTGTTTTTT. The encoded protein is CASRLGGVSNTGELFF.

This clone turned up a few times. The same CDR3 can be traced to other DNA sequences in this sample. The CDR3 spells CASSPGTAEAFF. The CDR3 region has the DNA TGTGCCAGCAGCCCGGGGACAGCTGAAGCTTTCTTT. This sequence joins TRBV4-2 and TRBJ1-1; TRBD1 matches 7 bases. The ends lost 4 bases at V and 6 bases at J; junction bases unmatched: 2. This CDR3 has 12 residues. CDR1 is LGHNA, CDR2 YNFKEQ, per germline.

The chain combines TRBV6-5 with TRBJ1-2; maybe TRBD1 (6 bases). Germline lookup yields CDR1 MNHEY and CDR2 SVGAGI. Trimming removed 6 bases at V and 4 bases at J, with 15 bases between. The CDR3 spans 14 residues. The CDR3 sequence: CASRLLDRTYGYTF. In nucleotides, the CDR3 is TGTGCCAGCAGACTGTTGGACAGAACCTATGGCTACACCTTC.

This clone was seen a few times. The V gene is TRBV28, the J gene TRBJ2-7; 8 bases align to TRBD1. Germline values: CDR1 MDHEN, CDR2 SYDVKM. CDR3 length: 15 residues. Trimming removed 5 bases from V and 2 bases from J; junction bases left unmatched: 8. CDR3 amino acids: CASSPLTGAAYEQYV. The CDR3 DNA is TGTGCCAGCAGTCCGTTGACAGGGGCGGCCTACGAGCAGTACGTC.

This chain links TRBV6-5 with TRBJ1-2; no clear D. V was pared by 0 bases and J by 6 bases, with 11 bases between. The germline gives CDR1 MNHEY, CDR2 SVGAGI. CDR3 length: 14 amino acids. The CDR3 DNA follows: TGTGCCAGCAGTTACTCATTTTCGGGGAATGGCTACACCTTC. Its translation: CASSYSFSGNGYTF.

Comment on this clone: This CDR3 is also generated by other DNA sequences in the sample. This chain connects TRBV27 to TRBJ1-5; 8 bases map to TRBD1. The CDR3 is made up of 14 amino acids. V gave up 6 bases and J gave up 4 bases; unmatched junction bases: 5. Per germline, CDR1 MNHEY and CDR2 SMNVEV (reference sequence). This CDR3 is CASSLGQGNQPQHF. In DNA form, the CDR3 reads TGTGCCAGCAGCCTCGGACAGGGAAATCAGCCCCAGCATTTT.

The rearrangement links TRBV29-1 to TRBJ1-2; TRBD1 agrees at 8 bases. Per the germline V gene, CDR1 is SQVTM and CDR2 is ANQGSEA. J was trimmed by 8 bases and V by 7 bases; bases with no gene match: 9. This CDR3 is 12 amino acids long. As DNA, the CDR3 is TGCAGCGATGGAGACAGGGGTGGGGGCTACACCTTC. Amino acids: CSDGDRGGGYTF.

The CDR3 sequence is CASSMVPRGSNQPQHF. The CDR3 DNA reads as TGTGCCAGCAGCATGGTGCCCAGGGGAAGCAATCAGCCCCAGCATTTT. The V call is TRBV28, the J call TRBJ1-5; D is possibly TRBD1 (6 bases). The V gene's germline CDR1 is MDHEN and CDR2 SYDVKM. The CDR3 covers 16 residues. Between the trimmed V and J ends, which lost 6 bases and 1 base, there was a span of 16 bases.

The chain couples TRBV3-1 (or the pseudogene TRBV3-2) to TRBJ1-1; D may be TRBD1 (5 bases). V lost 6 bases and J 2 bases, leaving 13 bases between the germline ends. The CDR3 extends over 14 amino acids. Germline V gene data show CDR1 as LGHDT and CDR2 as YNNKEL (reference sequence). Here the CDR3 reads CASSTRQSNTEAFF. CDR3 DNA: TGTGCCAGCAGTACCCGACAGTCCAACACTGAAGCTTTCTTT.

In DNA form, the CDR3 reads TGTGCCAGCAGTAACAACAGGTACCACTTTTCACCCCTCCACTTT. The encoded protein is CASSNNRYHFSPLHF. The J gene is TRBJ1-6, the V gene TRBV28; TRBD1 might be the D (5 bases). The CDR3 runs 15 residues. Germline CDR1 and CDR2: MDHEN and SYDVKM. The V and J ends lost 5 bases and 9 bases respectively, with 17 bases between them. Together with reference TRBV28 and TRBJ1-6, the CDR3 gives the full variable domain: DVKVTQSSRYLVKRTGEKVFLECVQDMDHENMFWYRQDPGLGLRLIYFSYDVKMKEKGDIPEGYSVSREKKERFSLILESASTNQTSMYLCASSNNRYHFSPLHFGNGTRLTVT.

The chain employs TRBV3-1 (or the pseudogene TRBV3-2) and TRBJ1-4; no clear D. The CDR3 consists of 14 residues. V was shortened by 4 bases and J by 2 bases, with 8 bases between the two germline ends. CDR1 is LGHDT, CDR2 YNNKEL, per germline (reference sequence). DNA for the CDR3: TGTGCCAGCAGCCCTAGTTGGACTAATGAAAAACTGTTTTTT. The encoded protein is CASSPSWTNEKLFF.

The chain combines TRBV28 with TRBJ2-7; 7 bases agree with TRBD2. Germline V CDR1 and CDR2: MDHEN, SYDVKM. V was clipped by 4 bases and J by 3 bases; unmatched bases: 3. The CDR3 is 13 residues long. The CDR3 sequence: CASSSVAGYEQYV. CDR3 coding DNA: TGTGCCAGCAGTTCCGTAGCGGGCTACGAGCAGTACGTC.

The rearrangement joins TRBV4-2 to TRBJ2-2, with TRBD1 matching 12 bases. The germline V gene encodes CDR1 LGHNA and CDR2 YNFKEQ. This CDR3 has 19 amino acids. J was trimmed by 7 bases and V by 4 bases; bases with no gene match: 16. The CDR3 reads CASSRGDRGRGFNIGELFF. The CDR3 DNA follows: TGTGCCAGCAGCCGAGGGGACAGGGGGCGCGGGTTTAATATCGGGGAGCTGTTTTTT.

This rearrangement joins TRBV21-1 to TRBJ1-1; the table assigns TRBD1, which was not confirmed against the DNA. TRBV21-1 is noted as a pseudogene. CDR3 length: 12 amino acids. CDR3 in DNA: TGTGCCAGCAGCATAGGTACAGGGGAAGCTTTCTTT. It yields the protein CASSIGTGEAFF.

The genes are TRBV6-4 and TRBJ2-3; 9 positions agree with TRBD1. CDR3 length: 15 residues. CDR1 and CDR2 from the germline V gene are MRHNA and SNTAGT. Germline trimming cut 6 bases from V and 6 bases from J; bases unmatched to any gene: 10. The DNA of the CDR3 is TGTGCCAGCAGGGCACAGGGGGCGCATCTCGATACGCAGTATTTT. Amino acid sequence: CASRAQGAHLDTQYF.

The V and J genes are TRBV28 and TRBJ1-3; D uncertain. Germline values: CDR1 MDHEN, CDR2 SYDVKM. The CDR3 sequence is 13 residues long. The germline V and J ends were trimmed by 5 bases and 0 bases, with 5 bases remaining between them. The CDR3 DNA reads TGTGCCAGCAGTCGGGGCTCTGGAAACACCATATATTTT. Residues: CASSRGSGNTIYF.